Described below is a single TCR beta chain sequence and its context. Its antigen is not identified. Per the germline V gene, CDR1 is PRHDT and CDR2 is FYEKMQ (reference sequence). The V gene end was trimmed by 5 bases and the J gene end by 5 bases; junction bases not matched to a gene: 8. The CDR3 loop spans 15 amino acids. Using its own MiXCR run on the reads, TCRdb lists one record per CDR3 protein. In the table there are some 480,000 distinct CDR3 sequences, about 33% of which are singletons. The entry originates in a study of T cell repertoires in cytomegalovirus infection. For the study at large: It was recently identified HLA-C-restricted and well-studied HLA-B-restricted CMV epitopes that the study used. Carrying CMV and the relevant HLA type showed in public TCR beta signatures. Study findings and constraints: The ex vivo response was dominated by HLA-C-restricted CMV-specific TCR beta clonotypes. Cumulative frequency (of public TCR beta family members) identified carriers of CMV plus the relevant HLA.

Sequenced here: cultured PBMCs, sampled from culture after CMV antigen stimulation. The chain recombines TRBV13 with TRBJ2-2, with 7 bases matching TRBD2. This sequence originates from a human donor in good health (CMV status not recorded). Some clones in this sample may be carry-over from other donors' samples. The chain's CDR3 is CASSPFAGDTGELFF. The CDR3 DNA follows: TGTGCCAGCAGCCCTTTTGCGGGAGATACCGGGGAGCTGTTTTTT.